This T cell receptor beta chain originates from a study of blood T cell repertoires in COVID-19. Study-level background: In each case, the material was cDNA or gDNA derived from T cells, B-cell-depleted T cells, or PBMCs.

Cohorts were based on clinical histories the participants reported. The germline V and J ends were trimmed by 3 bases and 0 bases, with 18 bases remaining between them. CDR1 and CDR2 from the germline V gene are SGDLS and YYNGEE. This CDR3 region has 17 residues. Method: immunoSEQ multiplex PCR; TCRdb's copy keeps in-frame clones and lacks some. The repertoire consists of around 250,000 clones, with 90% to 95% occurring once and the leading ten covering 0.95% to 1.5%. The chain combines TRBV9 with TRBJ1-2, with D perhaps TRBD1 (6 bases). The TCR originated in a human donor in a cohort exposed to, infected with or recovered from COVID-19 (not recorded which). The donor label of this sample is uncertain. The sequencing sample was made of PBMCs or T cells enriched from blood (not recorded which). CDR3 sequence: CASSATRGWTANYGYTF. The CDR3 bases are TGTGCCAGCAGCGCCACCCGAGGCTGGACAGCTAACTATGGCTACACCTTC.